What follows are 4 T cell receptor beta chains derived from one specimen sequenced in a study of blood T cell repertoires in COVID-19. Assay: immunoSEQ multiplex PCR; the TCRdb copy retains only in-frame clones and omits some. Altogether roughly 140,000 clones are present, around 83% being singletons, with the ten largest covering more than 8.5%. Sequencing used peripheral blood. The receptors derive from a man in his fifties or sixties with active or convalescent COVID-19.

J is TRBJ2-1 and V is TRBV7-9; maybe TRBD2 (6 bases). V was cut by 4 bases and J by 7 bases, with 17 bases left in between. This CDR3 is built from 15 residues. In germline, CDR1 is SEHNR, CDR2 FQNEAQ (reference sequence). The CDR3 sequence: CASSSGTWGVNEQFF. CDR3 in DNA: TGTGCCAGCAGCTCAGGGACTTGGGGGGTGAATGAGCAGTTCTTC.

This clone was observed a single time. The J gene is TRBJ2-2, the V gene TRBV6-2 or TRBV6-3; D is possibly TRBD1 (5 bases). Trimming stripped 3 bases from V and 0 bases from J, with 11 bases between. The germline gives CDR1 MNHEY, CDR2 SVGEGT. This CDR3 comprises 16 residues. The CDR3 loop is CASSYAGFANTGELFF. The DNA of the CDR3 is TGTGCCAGCAGTTATGCAGGGTTCGCGAACACCGGGGAGCTGTTTTTT.

This clone was seen more than once but under ten times. The J gene is TRBJ1-1, the V gene TRBV19; D perhaps matches TRBD1 (6 bases). Trimming removed 11 bases from V and 5 bases from J, with 18 bases in between. The germline CDR1 and CDR2 sequences are LNHDA and SQIVND (reference sequence). The CDR3 is 13 amino acids. CDR3 loop: CACQGRYITEAFF. The CDR3 DNA reads as TGTGCCTGCCAGGGGAGATATATAACTGAAGCTTTCTTT.

The rearrangement joins TRBV28 to TRBJ1-2; 11 bases line up with TRBD1. Germline lookup yields CDR1 MDHEN and CDR2 SYDVKM. V was clipped by 6 bases and J by 8 bases; unmatched bases: 5. This CDR3 spans 13 amino acids. The CDR3 DNA follows: TGTGCCAGCAGACGGGACAGGGGGTCGGGCTACACCTTC. Its protein product is CASRRDRGSGYTF.